The rows below give T cell receptor beta chains drawn from one sample of a study of cytomegalovirus exposure and HLA in healthy donors. Measured with immunoSEQ multiplex PCR; TCRdb has only the in-frame clones, and not every one. The repertoire has more than 150,000 clones, nearly 80% of them found once; the top ten carry 5% to 6%. Sequenced: PBMCs. These receptors came from a woman in her 30s in good health and CMV-seropositive. Each CDR3 is given with its conserved first and last residue. The D gene is left open where the match is weak. A clone size is listed for some rows: how often the clone was seen (once, few, many), or a class if it is expanded.

d_call: -; clone_size: -; v_call: TRBV9; j_call: TRBJ1-2; cdr3_length: 14; cdr3_aa: CASSVGGRQAGYTF; cdr3_nt: TGTGCCAGCAGCGTAGGGGGAAGACAGGCTGGCTACACCTTC
d_call: TRBD2; clone_size: once; v_call: TRBV2; j_call: TRBJ2-7; cdr3_length: 13; cdr3_aa: CASIGLAGYEQYF; cdr3_nt: TGTGCCAGCATTGGACTAGCGGGGTACGAGCAGTACTTC
d_call: -; clone_size: -; v_call: TRBV27; j_call: TRBJ2-1; cdr3_length: 15; cdr3_aa: CASSLRGAAGDEQFF; cdr3_nt: TGTGCCAGCAGTTTACGGGGGGCGGCCGGAGATGAGCAGTTCTTC
d_call: -; clone_size: -; v_call: TRBV7-9; j_call: TRBJ1-1; cdr3_length: 14; cdr3_aa: CASSSFREGPEAFF; cdr3_nt: TGTGCCAGCAGCTCTTTCAGGGAAGGCCCTGAAGCTTTCTTT
d_call: -; clone_size: -; v_call: TRBV2; j_call: TRBJ2-7; cdr3_length: 15; cdr3_aa: CASRQTSGTRYEQYF; cdr3_nt: TGTGCCAGCAGACAAACCTCCGGGACTCGCTACGAGCAGTACTTC
d_call: TRBD2; clone_size: -; v_call: TRBV5-4; j_call: TRBJ2-1; cdr3_length: 16; cdr3_aa: CASSLDLAGGYNEQFF; cdr3_nt: TGTGCCAGCAGCTTGGACCTAGCGGGAGGGTACAATGAGCAGTTCTTC
d_call: -; clone_size: -; v_call: TRBV5-8; j_call: TRBJ1-1; cdr3_length: 14; cdr3_aa: CASSFGREYTEAFF; cdr3_nt: TGTGCCAGCAGCTTTGGCCGGGAGTATACTGAAGCTTTCTTT
d_call: TRBD1; clone_size: -; v_call: TRBV5-6; j_call: TRBJ2-7; cdr3_length: 15; cdr3_aa: CASSISGTGYYEQYF; cdr3_nt: TGTGCCAGCAGCATTTCCGGGACAGGGTACTACGAGCAGTACTTC
d_call: TRBD1; clone_size: -; v_call: TRBV7-9; j_call: TRBJ2-7; cdr3_length: 17; cdr3_aa: CASSPSQGQGGPYEQYF; cdr3_nt: TGTGCCAGCAGCCCCAGCCAGGGACAGGGAGGCCCCTACGAGCAGTACTTC
d_call: -; clone_size: -; v_call: TRBV29-1; j_call: TRBJ1-1; cdr3_length: 10; cdr3_aa: CSAGDTEAFF; cdr3_nt: TGCAGCGCGGGGGACACTGAAGCTTTCTTT
d_call: TRBD1; clone_size: -; v_call: TRBV9; j_call: TRBJ1-6; cdr3_length: 18; cdr3_aa: CASSVGQGMSVNNSPLHF; cdr3_nt: TGTGCCAGCAGCGTCGGACAGGGGATGTCGGTAAATAATTCACCCCTCCACTTT
d_call: -; clone_size: few; v_call: TRBV27; j_call: TRBJ2-1; cdr3_length: 16; cdr3_aa: CASSPPYGSSYNEQFF; cdr3_nt: TGTGCCAGCAGTCCCCCCTATGGGAGCTCCTACAATGAGCAGTTCTTC
d_call: TRBD1; clone_size: -; v_call: TRBV7-8; j_call: TRBJ2-4; cdr3_length: 18; cdr3_aa: CASSLRDRDSGAKNIQYF; cdr3_nt: TGTGCCAGCAGCTTACGGGACAGGGATTCTGGAGCCAAAAACATTCAGTACTTC
d_call: TRBD2; clone_size: -; v_call: TRBV25-1; j_call: TRBJ2-7; cdr3_length: 15; cdr3_aa: CASRGGTSVSYEQYF; cdr3_nt: TGTGCCAGCAGGGGTGGGACTAGCGTCTCCTACGAGCAGTACTTC
d_call: -; clone_size: -; v_call: TRBV27; j_call: TRBJ1-1; cdr3_length: 14; cdr3_aa: CASRTTGMNTEAFF; cdr3_nt: TGTGCCAGCAGGACGACAGGAATGAACACTGAAGCTTTCTTT
d_call: -; clone_size: few; v_call: TRBV14; j_call: TRBJ2-7; cdr3_length: 14; cdr3_aa: CASSDSIYFYEQYF; cdr3_nt: TGTGCCAGCAGCGACTCCATTTACTTCTACGAGCAGTACTTC
d_call: -; clone_size: -; v_call: TRBV5-4; j_call: TRBJ1-6; cdr3_length: 14; cdr3_aa: CASSFMSVSSPLHF; cdr3_nt: TGTGCCAGCAGCTTTATGTCAGTCAGTTCACCCCTCCACTTT
d_call: -; clone_size: -; v_call: TRBV11-2; j_call: TRBJ2-3; cdr3_length: 17; cdr3_aa: CASSLAGGDWATDTQYF; cdr3_nt: TGTGCCAGCAGCTTAGCGGGCGGGGACTGGGCCACAGATACGCAGTATTTT
d_call: -; clone_size: -; v_call: TRBV6-6; j_call: TRBJ1-2; cdr3_length: 14; cdr3_aa: CASRLQGDVYGYTF; cdr3_nt: TGTGCCAGCAGACTACAGGGAGACGTCTATGGCTACACCTTC
d_call: -; clone_size: -; v_call: TRBV19; j_call: TRBJ1-5; cdr3_length: 14; cdr3_aa: CATTGTYSNQPQHF; cdr3_nt: TGTGCCACCACAGGAACTTATAGCAATCAGCCCCAGCATTTT
d_call: -; clone_size: once; v_call: TRBV7-2; j_call: TRBJ2-7; cdr3_length: 14; cdr3_aa: CASSRTPPEGEQYF; cdr3_nt: TGTGCCAGCAGCCGGACTCCTCCCGAGGGCGAGCAGTACTTC
d_call: TRBD1; clone_size: few; v_call: TRBV2; j_call: TRBJ2-7; cdr3_length: 19; cdr3_aa: CASSRGLAQNPVRAYEQYF; cdr3_nt: TGTGCCAGCAGCAGGGGGCTAGCGCAAAATCCCGTACGGGCCTACGAGCAGTACTTC
d_call: -; clone_size: -; v_call: TRBV5-6; j_call: TRBJ1-1; cdr3_length: 14; cdr3_aa: CASSLAQGKTEAFF; cdr3_nt: TGTGCCAGCAGCTTGGCACAGGGAAAAACTGAAGCTTTCTTT
d_call: -; clone_size: few; v_call: TRBV28; j_call: TRBJ2-7; cdr3_length: 14; cdr3_aa: CASIRLQGGYEQYF; cdr3_nt: TGTGCCAGCATCCGGCTTCAGGGGGGATACGAGCAGTACTTC
d_call: TRBD1; clone_size: -; v_call: TRBV27; j_call: TRBJ1-5; cdr3_length: 14; cdr3_aa: CASSPDRAGQPQHF; cdr3_nt: TGTGCCAGCAGTCCGGACAGGGCGGGCCAGCCCCAGCATTTT
d_call: -; clone_size: few; v_call: TRBV6-1; j_call: TRBJ1-4; cdr3_length: 15; cdr3_aa: CASSEGGSRVEKLFF; cdr3_nt: TGTGCCAGCAGTGAAGGAGGGAGTAGGGTTGAAAAACTGTTTTTT
d_call: -; clone_size: once; v_call: TRBV5-1; j_call: TRBJ1-1; cdr3_length: 15; cdr3_aa: CASSLYEAPNTEAFF; cdr3_nt: TGCGCCAGCAGCTTGTACGAGGCTCCGAACACTGAAGCTTTCTTT
d_call: -; clone_size: -; v_call: TRBV7-2; j_call: TRBJ1-5; cdr3_length: 14; cdr3_aa: CASSYSGGNQPQHF; cdr3_nt: TGTGCCAGCAGCTACTCAGGGGGCAATCAGCCCCAGCATTTT
d_call: TRBD2; clone_size: -; v_call: TRBV7-9; j_call: TRBJ2-3; cdr3_length: 16; cdr3_aa: CASSSRVAGKTDTQYF; cdr3_nt: TGTGCCAGCAGCTCTAGAGTAGCGGGAAAGACAGATACGCAGTATTTT
d_call: -; clone_size: -; v_call: TRBV5-1; j_call: TRBJ1-2; cdr3_length: 14; cdr3_aa: CASSRHSMNYGYTF; cdr3_nt: TGCGCCAGCAGCCGCCACAGTATGAACTATGGCTACACCTTC
d_call: -; clone_size: -; v_call: TRBV4-1; j_call: TRBJ2-1; cdr3_length: 12; cdr3_aa: CASRGTSNEQFF; cdr3_nt: TGCGCCAGCAGGGGGACTTCAAATGAGCAGTTCTTC
d_call: TRBD2; clone_size: -; v_call: TRBV5-6; j_call: TRBJ2-7; cdr3_length: 15; cdr3_aa: CASSLGFGVGRGQYF; cdr3_nt: TGTGCCAGCAGCTTGGGTTTTGGGGTGGGGAGGGGGCAGTACTTC
d_call: -; clone_size: -; v_call: TRBV7-6; j_call: TRBJ2-2; cdr3_length: 15; cdr3_aa: CASSLYRDGSGELFF; cdr3_nt: TGTGCCAGCAGCCTCTACAGGGATGGGTCCGGGGAGCTGTTTTTT
d_call: -; clone_size: few; v_call: TRBV6-1; j_call: TRBJ2-3; cdr3_length: 14; cdr3_aa: CASSEAPGLDTQYF; cdr3_nt: TGTGCCAGCAGTGAAGCCCCGGGGTTAGATACGCAGTATTTT
d_call: -; clone_size: -; v_call: TRBV20-1; j_call: TRBJ2-7; cdr3_length: 11; cdr3_aa: CSARISDEQYF; cdr3_nt: TGCAGTGCTAGAATCAGCGACGAGCAGTACTTC
d_call: -; clone_size: -; v_call: TRBV18; j_call: TRBJ2-2; cdr3_length: 14; cdr3_aa: CASSPPFLARELFF; cdr3_nt: TGTGCCAGCTCACCACCGTTTTTGGCTCGGGAGCTGTTTTTT
d_call: TRBD2; clone_size: -; v_call: TRBV7-6; j_call: TRBJ2-1; cdr3_length: 14; cdr3_aa: CASSQPAGGNEQFF; cdr3_nt: TGTGCCAGCAGCCAACCGGCGGGGGGCAATGAGCAGTTCTTC
d_call: -; clone_size: -; v_call: TRBV28; j_call: TRBJ2-3; cdr3_length: 16; cdr3_aa: CASSLRGGGRRGTQYF; cdr3_nt: TGTGCCAGCAGTTTAAGGGGGGGTGGTCGGCGCGGTACGCAGTATTTT
d_call: TRBD1; clone_size: once; v_call: TRBV5-4; j_call: TRBJ2-1; cdr3_length: 17; cdr3_aa: CASSKNLPGQAGNEQFF; cdr3_nt: TGTGCCAGCAGCAAAAATCTACCGGGACAGGCGGGCAATGAGCAGTTCTTC
d_call: -; clone_size: -; v_call: TRBV19; j_call: TRBJ1-2; cdr3_length: 14; cdr3_aa: CASSGRDKHYGYTF; cdr3_nt: TGTGCCAGTAGTGGCCGGGACAAACACTATGGCTACACCTTC
d_call: TRBD1; clone_size: -; v_call: TRBV10-1; j_call: TRBJ2-1; cdr3_length: 17; cdr3_aa: CASRADRVTASYNEQFF; cdr3_nt: TGCGCCAGCAGGGCGGACAGGGTGACGGCGTCCTACAATGAGCAGTTCTTC
d_call: -; clone_size: -; v_call: TRBV7-2; j_call: TRBJ2-3; cdr3_length: 11; cdr3_aa: CASSSADTQYF; cdr3_nt: TGTGCCAGCAGCTCCGCAGATACGCAGTATTTT
d_call: TRBD1; clone_size: -; v_call: TRBV29-1; j_call: TRBJ2-7; cdr3_length: 14; cdr3_aa: CSVVRDRAPYEQYF; cdr3_nt: TGCAGCGTTGTCCGGGACAGGGCCCCCTACGAGCAGTACTTC
d_call: TRBD2; clone_size: -; v_call: TRBV5-6; j_call: TRBJ2-3; cdr3_length: 14; cdr3_aa: CASSKRGGTDTQYF; cdr3_nt: TGTGCCAGCAGTAAGCGGGGGGGCACAGATACGCAGTATTTT
d_call: -; clone_size: -; v_call: TRBV28; j_call: TRBJ2-5; cdr3_length: 15; cdr3_aa: CASSPSETGQETQYF; cdr3_nt: TGTGCCAGCAGTCCATCAGAGACTGGACAAGAGACCCAGTACTTC
d_call: TRBD2; clone_size: -; v_call: TRBV11-1; j_call: TRBJ2-1; cdr3_length: 15; cdr3_aa: CASSLGLAGSGEQFF; cdr3_nt: TGTGCCAGCAGCTTGGGACTAGCGGGAAGTGGTGAGCAGTTCTTC
d_call: TRBD1; clone_size: few; v_call: TRBV6-5; j_call: TRBJ1-4; cdr3_length: 15; cdr3_aa: CASRQTGGTNEKLFF; cdr3_nt: TGTGCCAGCAGACAGACAGGGGGGACTAATGAAAAACTGTTTTTT
d_call: TRBD2; clone_size: -; v_call: TRBV5-1; j_call: TRBJ2-1; cdr3_length: 19; cdr3_aa: CASSLAQGLAGGIGNEQFF; cdr3_nt: TGCGCCAGCAGCTTGGCCCAGGGACTAGCGGGAGGCATAGGCAATGAGCAGTTCTTC
d_call: TRBD2; clone_size: -; v_call: TRBV28; j_call: TRBJ2-7; cdr3_length: 20; cdr3_aa: CASSLGLAGVVSMGVYEQYF; cdr3_nt: TGTGCCAGCAGCCTGGGACTAGCGGGAGTGGTGTCTATGGGTGTTTACGAGCAGTACTTC
d_call: -; clone_size: few; v_call: TRBV7-9; j_call: TRBJ2-5; cdr3_length: 17; cdr3_aa: CASSRRLNTGDQETQYF; cdr3_nt: TGTGCCAGCAGCCGACGACTGAATACCGGGGACCAAGAGACCCAGTACTTC
d_call: -; clone_size: few; v_call: TRBV7-2; j_call: TRBJ1-6; cdr3_length: 16; cdr3_aa: CASSLAMGPISSPLHF; cdr3_nt: TGTGCCAGCAGCTTAGCCATGGGGCCCATTAGTTCACCCCTCCACTTT
d_call: -; clone_size: -; v_call: TRBV5-4; j_call: TRBJ2-7; cdr3_length: 15; cdr3_aa: CASSPSAQISYEQYF; cdr3_nt: TGTGCCAGCAGCCCCTCCGCACAGATCTCCTACGAGCAGTACTTC
d_call: -; clone_size: many; v_call: TRBV15; j_call: TRBJ1-5; cdr3_length: 14; cdr3_aa: CATSRGGGNQPQHF; cdr3_nt: TGTGCCACCAGCCGTGGGGGCGGCAATCAGCCCCAGCATTTT
d_call: -; clone_size: -; v_call: TRBV4-1; j_call: TRBJ1-1; cdr3_length: 15; cdr3_aa: CASSQSTGGFTEAFF; cdr3_nt: TGCGCCAGCAGCCAATCTACGGGGGGGTTCACTGAAGCTTTCTTT
d_call: -; clone_size: -; v_call: TRBV20-1; j_call: TRBJ2-3; cdr3_length: 10; cdr3_aa: CSAHTDTQYF; cdr3_nt: TGCAGTGCCCACACAGATACGCAGTATTTT
d_call: TRBD2; clone_size: -; v_call: TRBV7-9; j_call: TRBJ2-1; cdr3_length: 14; cdr3_aa: CASSYRTSGNEQFF; cdr3_nt: TGTGCCAGCAGCTACAGGACTAGCGGGAATGAGCAGTTCTTC
d_call: -; clone_size: -; v_call: TRBV19; j_call: TRBJ2-3; cdr3_length: 15; cdr3_aa: CASSARGRATDTQYF; cdr3_nt: TGTGCCAGTAGTGCCCGGGGAAGAGCCACAGATACGCAGTATTTT
d_call: -; clone_size: -; v_call: TRBV6-5; j_call: TRBJ2-3; cdr3_length: 15; cdr3_aa: CASSYLASVTDTQYF; cdr3_nt: TGTGCCAGCAGTTATTTAGCGTCAGTTACAGATACGCAGTATTTT
d_call: TRBD1; clone_size: few; v_call: TRBV11-2; j_call: TRBJ2-5; cdr3_length: 14; cdr3_aa: CASSDPGTGETQYF; cdr3_nt: TGTGCCAGCAGCGACCCCGGGACAGGGGAGACCCAGTACTTC